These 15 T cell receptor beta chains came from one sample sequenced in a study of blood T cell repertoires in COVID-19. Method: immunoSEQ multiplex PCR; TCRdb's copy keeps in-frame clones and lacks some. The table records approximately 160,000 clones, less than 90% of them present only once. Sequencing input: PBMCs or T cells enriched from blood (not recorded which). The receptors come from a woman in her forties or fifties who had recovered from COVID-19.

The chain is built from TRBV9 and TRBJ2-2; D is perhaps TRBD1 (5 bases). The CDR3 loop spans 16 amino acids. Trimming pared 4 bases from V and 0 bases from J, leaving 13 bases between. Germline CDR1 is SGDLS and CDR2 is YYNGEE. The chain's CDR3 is CASSRSGWTNTGELFF. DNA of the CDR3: TGTGCCAGCAGCAGATCAGGGTGGACGAACACCGGGGAGCTGTTTTTT.

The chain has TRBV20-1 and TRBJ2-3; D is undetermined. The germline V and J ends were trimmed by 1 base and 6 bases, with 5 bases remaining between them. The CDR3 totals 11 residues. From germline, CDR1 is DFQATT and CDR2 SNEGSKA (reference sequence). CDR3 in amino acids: CSARGSDTQYF. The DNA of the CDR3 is TGCAGTGCTAGAGGTTCGGATACGCAGTATTTT.

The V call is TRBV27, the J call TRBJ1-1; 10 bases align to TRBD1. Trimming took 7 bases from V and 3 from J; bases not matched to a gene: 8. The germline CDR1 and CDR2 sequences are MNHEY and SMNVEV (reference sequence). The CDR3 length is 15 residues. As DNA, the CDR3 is TGTGCCAGCAATCGACTCGGGACAGGGGACACTGAAGCTTTCTTT. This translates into CASNRLGTGDTEAFF.

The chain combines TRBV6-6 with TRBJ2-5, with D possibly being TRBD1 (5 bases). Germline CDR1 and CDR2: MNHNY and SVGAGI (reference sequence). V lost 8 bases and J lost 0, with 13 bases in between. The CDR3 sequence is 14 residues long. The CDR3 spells CASAETAYQETQYF. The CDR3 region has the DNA TGTGCCAGCGCGGAGACAGCGTACCAAGAGACCCAGTACTTC.

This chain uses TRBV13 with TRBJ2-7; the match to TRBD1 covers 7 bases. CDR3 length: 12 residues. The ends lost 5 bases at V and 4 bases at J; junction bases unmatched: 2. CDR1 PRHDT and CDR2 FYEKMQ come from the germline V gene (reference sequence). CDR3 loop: CASSRDSYEQYF. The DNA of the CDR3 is TGTGCCAGCAGCCGGGACAGTTACGAGCAGTACTTC.

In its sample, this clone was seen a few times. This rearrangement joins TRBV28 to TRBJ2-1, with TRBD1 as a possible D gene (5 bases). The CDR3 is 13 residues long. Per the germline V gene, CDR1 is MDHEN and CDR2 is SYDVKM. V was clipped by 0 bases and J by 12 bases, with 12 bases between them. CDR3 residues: CASSLWVGQGQFF. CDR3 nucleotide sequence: TGTGCCAGCAGTTTATGGGTTGGGCAGGGGCAGTTCTTC.

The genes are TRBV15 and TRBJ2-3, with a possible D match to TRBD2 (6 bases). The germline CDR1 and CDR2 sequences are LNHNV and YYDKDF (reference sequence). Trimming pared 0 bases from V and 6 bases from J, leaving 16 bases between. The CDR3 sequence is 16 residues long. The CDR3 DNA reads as TGTGCCACCAGCAGAGATTTTTCGGCGGGAAGGGATACGCAGTATTTT. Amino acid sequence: CATSRDFSAGRDTQYF.

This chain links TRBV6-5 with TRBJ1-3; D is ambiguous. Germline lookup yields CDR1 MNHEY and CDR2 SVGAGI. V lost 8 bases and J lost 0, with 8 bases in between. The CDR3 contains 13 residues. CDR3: CASHGLSGNTIYF. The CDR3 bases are TGTGCCAGCCACGGTCTCTCTGGAAACACCATATATTTT.

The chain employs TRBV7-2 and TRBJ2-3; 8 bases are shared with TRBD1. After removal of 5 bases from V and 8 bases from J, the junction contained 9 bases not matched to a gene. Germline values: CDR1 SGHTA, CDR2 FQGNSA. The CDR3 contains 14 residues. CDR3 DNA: TGTGCCAGCAGCCTTGGACAGGGTGTGGGTACGCAGTATTTT. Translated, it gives CASSLGQGVGTQYF.

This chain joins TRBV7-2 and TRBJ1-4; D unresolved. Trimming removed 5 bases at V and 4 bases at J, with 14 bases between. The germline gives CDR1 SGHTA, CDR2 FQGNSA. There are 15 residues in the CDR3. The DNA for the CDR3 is TGTGCCAGCAGCCCCAGACTAAGACTTAATGAAAAACTGTTTTTT. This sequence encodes CASSPRLRLNEKLFF.

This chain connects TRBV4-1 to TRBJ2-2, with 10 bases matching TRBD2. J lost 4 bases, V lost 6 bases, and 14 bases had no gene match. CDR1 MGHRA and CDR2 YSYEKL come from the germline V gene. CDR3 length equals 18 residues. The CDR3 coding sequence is TGCGCCAGCAGTCCCCAAGGGACTAGCGAGACGGGCACCGGGGAGCTGTTTTTT. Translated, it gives CASSPQGTSETGTGELFF.

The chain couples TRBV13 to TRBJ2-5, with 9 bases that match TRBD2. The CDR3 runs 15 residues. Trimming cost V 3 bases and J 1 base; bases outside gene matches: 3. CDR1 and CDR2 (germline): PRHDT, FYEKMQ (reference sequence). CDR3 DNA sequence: TGTGCCAGCAGCTTGCGGGAGGGCCCCCAAGAGACCCAGTACTTC. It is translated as CASSLREGPQETQYF. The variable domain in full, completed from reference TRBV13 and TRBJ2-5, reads AAGVIQSPRHLIKEKRETATLKCYPIPRHDTVYWYQQGPGQDPQFLISFYEKMQSDKGSIPDRFSAQQFSDYHSELNMSSLELGDSALYFCASSLREGPQETQYFGPGTRLLVL.

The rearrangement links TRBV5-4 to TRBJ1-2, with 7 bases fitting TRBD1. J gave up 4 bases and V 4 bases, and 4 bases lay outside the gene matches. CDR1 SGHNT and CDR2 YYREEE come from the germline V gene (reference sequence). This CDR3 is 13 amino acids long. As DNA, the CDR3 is TGTGCCAGCAGCCTCGACAGGGTCTATGGCTACACCTTC. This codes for CASSLDRVYGYTF. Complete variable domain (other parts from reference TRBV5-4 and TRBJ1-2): ETGVTQSPTHLIKTRGQQVTLRCSSQSGHNTVSWYQQALGQGPQFIFQYYREEENGRGNFPPRFSGLQFPNYSSELNVNALELDDSALYLCASSLDRVYGYTFGSGTRLTVV.

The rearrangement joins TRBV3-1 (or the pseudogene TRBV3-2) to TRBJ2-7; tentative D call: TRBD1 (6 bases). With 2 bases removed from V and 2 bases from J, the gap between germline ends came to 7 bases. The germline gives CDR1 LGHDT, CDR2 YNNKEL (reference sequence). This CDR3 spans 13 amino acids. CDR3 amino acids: CASSQNRAYEQYF. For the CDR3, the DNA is TGTGCCAGCAGCCAAAACAGGGCCTACGAGCAGTACTTC.

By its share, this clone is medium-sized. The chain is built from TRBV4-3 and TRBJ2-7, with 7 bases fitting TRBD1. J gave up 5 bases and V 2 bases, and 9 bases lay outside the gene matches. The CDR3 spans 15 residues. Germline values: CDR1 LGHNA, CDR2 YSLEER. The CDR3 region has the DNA TGCGCCAGCAGCCAAAGTGGACAGGCGTCCGACGAGCAGTACTTC. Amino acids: CASSQSGQASDEQYF.